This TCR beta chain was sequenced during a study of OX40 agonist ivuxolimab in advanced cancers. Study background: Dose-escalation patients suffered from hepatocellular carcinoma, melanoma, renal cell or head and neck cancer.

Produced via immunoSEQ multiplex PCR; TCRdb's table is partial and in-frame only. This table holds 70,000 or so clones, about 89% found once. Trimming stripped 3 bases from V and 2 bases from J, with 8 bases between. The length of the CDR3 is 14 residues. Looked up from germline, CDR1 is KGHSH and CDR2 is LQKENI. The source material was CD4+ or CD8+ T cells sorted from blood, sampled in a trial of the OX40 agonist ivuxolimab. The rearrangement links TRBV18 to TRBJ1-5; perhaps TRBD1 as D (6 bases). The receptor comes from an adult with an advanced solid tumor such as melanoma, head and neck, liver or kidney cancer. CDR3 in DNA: TGTGCCAGCTCACCGGGACAACGCAATCAGCCCCAGCATTTT. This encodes CASSPGQRNQPQHF.